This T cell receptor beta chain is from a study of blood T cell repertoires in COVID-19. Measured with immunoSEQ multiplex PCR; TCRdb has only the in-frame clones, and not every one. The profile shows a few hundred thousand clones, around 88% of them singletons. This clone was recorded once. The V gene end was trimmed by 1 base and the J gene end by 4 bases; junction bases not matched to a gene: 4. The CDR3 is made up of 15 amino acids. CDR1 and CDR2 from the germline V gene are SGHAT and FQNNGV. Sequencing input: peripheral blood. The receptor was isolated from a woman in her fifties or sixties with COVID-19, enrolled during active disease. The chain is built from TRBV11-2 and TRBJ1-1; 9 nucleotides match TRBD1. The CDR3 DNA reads TGTGCCAGCAGCTTAGTGGGGACAGGGCTCACTGAAGCTTTCTTT. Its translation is CASSLVGTGLTEAFF.